These 21 T cell receptor beta chains share one sample of origin, sequenced in a study of shared clonotypes between healthy human individuals (TCRdb year 2020). Libraries were built with the immunoSEQ multiplex PCR assay. As stored in TCRdb, this immuneACCESS dataset retains in-frame rearrangements with V and J assigned. A fraction of the clones does not appear; measured against another copy, unresolved V genes explain less than half of the discrepancy, and the remainder lacks a known reason. In all, the sample holds more than 1 million clones, and about 84% of those were seen once. Of the sample, approximately 0.5% is held by the ten largest clones. Input material: memory CD4+ T cells from PBMCs. In light of the paper, this sample's cell subset or site label describes: CD45RA-negative fraction. These receptors came from a man between 18 and 29 years old in good health. Some clones in this sample may be carry-over from other donors' samples.

This clone was seen just once. The gene calls are TRBV2 and TRBJ1-1; a possible D gene is TRBD1 (6 bases). Deletions cut 11 bases from V and 3 bases from J, with 16 bases between. Germline CDR1 is SNHLY and CDR2 is FYNNEI. The CDR3 length is 13 residues. CDR3 residues: CAGMFQGYTEAFF. The CDR3 nucleotides read TGTGCCGGCATGTTTCAGGGGTACACTGAAGCTTTCTTT.

V is TRBV18 and J is TRBJ1-3, with D perhaps matching TRBD1 (5 bases). The germline V gene has CDR1 KGHSH and CDR2 LQKENI. CDR3 size: 16 residues. Deletions cut 3 bases from V and 2 bases from J, with 14 bases between. CDR3 in amino acids: CASSPLRGVTGNTIYF. The CDR3 DNA reads TGTGCCAGCTCACCCCTCCGGGGGGTAACTGGAAACACCATATATTTT. The whole variable domain, filled in from reference TRBV18 and TRBJ1-3, reads NAGVMQNPRHLVRRRGQEARLRCSPMKGHSHVYWYRQLPEEGLKFMVYLQKENIIDESGMPKERFSAEFPKEGPSILRIQQVVRGDSAAYFCASSPLRGVTGNTIYFGEGSWLTVV.

The rearrangement uses TRBV5-1 and TRBJ2-7, with D unclear. Looked up from germline, CDR1 is SGHRS and CDR2 is YFSETQ. The CDR3 has 13 amino acids. V was cut by 3 bases and J by 6 bases, with 13 bases left in between. The CDR3 region has the DNA TGCGCCAGCAGCTACGACCTCCGAGCCGAGCAGTACTTC. Amino acids: CASSYDLRAEQYF.

This chain joins TRBV28 and TRBJ2-7, with TRBD2 matching over 9 bases. Trimming took 6 bases from V and 4 from J; bases not matched to a gene: 7. The CDR3 spans 14 residues. Germline V gene data show CDR1 as MDHEN and CDR2 as SYDVKM. The CDR3 sequence is CASSRSGRSYEQYF. The CDR3 DNA follows: TGTGCCAGCAGCCGTAGCGGGAGATCTTACGAGCAGTACTTC.

The count of this clone is one. The chain joins TRBV27 to TRBJ1-2; D gene uncertain. Trimming cost V 6 bases and J 4 bases, with 12 bases left between them. This CDR3 region has 13 residues. Germline CDR1 reads MNHEY; CDR2 reads SMNVEV (reference sequence). The CDR3 DNA sequence: TGTGCCAGCAGCGAGAGACCCCTCTATGGCTACACCTTC. It is translated as CASSERPLYGYTF.

This clone has only one observation. The chain employs TRBV9 and TRBJ2-3, with 7 positions matching TRBD1. This CDR3 is built from 14 residues. Germline V gene sequence: CDR1 SGDLS, CDR2 YYNGEE. V shed 5 bases and J 5 bases; nucleotides not matched to a gene: 8. CDR3 in amino acids: CASSPTGYQDTQYF. The CDR3 DNA is TGTGCCAGCAGTCCGACAGGGTATCAAGATACGCAGTATTTT.

The V call is TRBV6-6, the J call TRBJ1-2; possible D gene TRBD1, 5 bases. Per the germline V gene, CDR1 is MNHNY and CDR2 is SVGAGI (reference sequence). CDR3 size: 14 residues. V lost 9 bases and J 4 bases, leaving 18 bases between the germline ends. The CDR3 region has the DNA TGTGCCAGTAACCCGGGGCAGGTTTCCTATGGCTACACCTTC. Translated, it gives CASNPGQVSYGYTF.

This sequence joins TRBV2 and TRBJ1-4; D is undetermined. The V end was cut by 8 bases, the J end by 4 bases, with 5 bases between. This CDR3 spans 11 amino acids. Germline lookup yields CDR1 SNHLY and CDR2 FYNNEI. DNA of the CDR3: TGTGCCAGCCTGGGTAATGAAAAACTGTTTTTT. The encoded protein is CASLGNEKLFF.

The chain links TRBV4-2 to TRBJ2-7, with D possibly TRBD2 on 5 matching bases. Germline CDR1 LGHNA, CDR2 YNFKEQ. The V gene lost 0 bases and the J gene lost 3 bases, with 9 bases spanning the gap. This CDR3 region has 14 residues. CDR3 region: CASSQEARGYEQYF. In DNA, the CDR3 is TGTGCCAGCAGCCAAGAAGCACGGGGCTACGAGCAGTACTTC.

The CDR3 coding sequence is TGTGCCAGCAGCCAAGACCCCGGACCATTCTCAGGGGCAGATACGCAGTATTTT. Its protein product is CASSQDPGPFSGADTQYF. The genes are TRBV14 and TRBJ2-3; tentative D call: TRBD1 (6 bases). CDR1 and CDR2 from the germline V gene are SGHDN and FVKESK. The CDR3 contains 18 residues. The V end was cut by 0 bases, the J end by 4 bases, with 20 bases between.

This rearrangement joins TRBV28 to TRBJ2-7; no firm D call. V shed 10 bases and J shed 3 bases, with 16 bases lying between them. There are 13 residues in the CDR3. The germline V gene encodes CDR1 MDHEN and CDR2 SYDVKM. CDR3 in DNA: TGTGCCACCCTAAACCCGGGTGGCTACGAGCAGTACTTC. As protein: CATLNPGGYEQYF.

The chain links TRBV7-2 to TRBJ2-5; unclear D gene. Looked up from germline, CDR1 is SGHTA and CDR2 is FQGNSA. The V end was cut by 3 bases, the J end by 4 bases, with 12 bases between. The CDR3 has 14 amino acids. CDR3 amino acids: CASSLRGLVETQYF. The DNA for the CDR3 is TGTGCCAGCAGCTTGAGAGGATTAGTAGAGACCCAGTACTTC.

V is TRBV7-9 and J is TRBJ2-3, with no clear D. V was trimmed by 2 bases and J by 2 bases, leaving 11 bases between them. This CDR3 is 15 amino acids long. Looked up from germline, CDR1 is SEHNR and CDR2 is FQNEAQ (reference sequence). The CDR3 coding sequence is TGTGCCAGCAGCTTAAAGGACGGTTACACAGATACGCAGTATTTT. Translation: CASSLKDGYTDTQYF.

V usage is TRBV6-5 and J usage is TRBJ1-1, with D unresolved. Trimming removed 0 bases at V and 9 bases at J, with 14 bases between. Germline V lookup: CDR1 MNHEY, CDR2 SVGAGI. This CDR3 region has 14 residues. The CDR3 region is CASSYSTRAPKAFF. CDR3 sequence (DNA): TGTGCCAGCAGTTACTCGACTCGGGCGCCAAAAGCTTTCTTT.

The genes are TRBV7-2 and TRBJ1-1; 9 bases fit TRBD1. From germline, CDR1 is SGHTA and CDR2 FQGNSA. V was clipped by 5 bases and J by 0 bases; unmatched bases: 10. The CDR3 spans 17 residues. The CDR3 DNA sequence: TGTGCCAGCAGCACGAGGGGACAGGGATTTATGAACACTGAAGCTTTCTTT. Translation: CASSTRGQGFMNTEAFF.

The genes are TRBV7-2 and TRBJ1-3; D remains ambiguous. There are 12 residues in the CDR3. CDR1 is SGHTA and CDR2 is FQGNSA in the germline V gene. Trimming took 5 bases from V and 5 from J, leaving 7 bases between them. The chain's CDR3 is CASSPARNTIYF. The CDR3 bases are TGTGCCAGCAGCCCCGCAAGAAACACCATATATTTT.

The V call is TRBV4-2, the J call TRBJ2-7; the match to TRBD2 covers 13 bases. This CDR3 is 20 amino acids long. V trimming: 0 bases; J trimming: 7 bases; junction bases outside the gene matches: 18. Per the germline V gene, CDR1 is LGHNA and CDR2 is YNFKEQ. The CDR3 region has the DNA TGTGCCAGCAGCCAAGATCAAATGGTTCGGGGACTAGCGGGATCTCGGGAGCAGTACTTC. Amino acids: CASSQDQMVRGLAGSREQYF.

The V gene is TRBV9, the J gene TRBJ2-6, with unresolved D. The germline V gene encodes CDR1 SGDLS and CDR2 YYNGEE. CDR3 length: 17 residues. Trimming pared 4 bases from V and 0 bases from J, leaving 14 bases between. In nucleotides, the CDR3 is TGTGCCAGCAGCCACAGTCCCCCGAACTCTGGGGCCAACGTCCTGACTTTC. Its protein is CASSHSPPNSGANVLTF.

This clone was found many times. The chain joins TRBV5-4 to TRBJ1-3; D may be TRBD1 (5 bases). V was pared by 5 bases and J by 5 bases, with 14 bases between. CDR3 length: 14 amino acids. Per the germline V gene, CDR1 is SGHNT and CDR2 is YYREEE (reference sequence). Written as DNA, the CDR3 is TGTGCCAGCAGTGACAGAGAGAAAAGAAACACCATATATTTT. This encodes CASSDREKRNTIYF. Looking up the rest from reference TRBV5-4 and TRBJ1-3 gives the full variable domain: ETGVTQSPTHLIKTRGQQVTLRCSSQSGHNTVSWYQQALGQGPQFIFQYYREEENGRGNFPPRFSGLQFPNYSSELNVNALELDDSALYLCASSDREKRNTIYFGEGSWLTVV.

This chain links TRBV5-5 with TRBJ2-1; TRBD1 aligns across 7 bases. Trimming removed 5 bases from V and 9 bases from J; junction bases left unmatched: 5. CDR1 is SGHKS, CDR2 YYEKEE, per germline (reference sequence). CDR3 size: 12 residues. The CDR3, as DNA: TGTGCCAGCAGAGACAGGGCTGGTGAGCAGTTCTTC. The encoded protein is CASRDRAGEQFF.

The chain joins TRBV7-2 to TRBJ2-1; the D gene is possibly TRBD2 (5 bases). The germline CDR1 and CDR2 sequences are SGHTA and FQGNSA. Deletions cut 2 bases from V and 0 bases from J, with 14 bases between. The CDR3 is 17 residues long. The CDR3 DNA reads as TGTGCCAGCAGCTTATTTCCTCCGGGGTACTCCTACAATGAGCAGTTCTTC. Protein sequence: CASSLFPPGYSYNEQFF.